A single count supports the clone carrying this T cell receptor (beta chain). Antigen specificity is unknown. Sequencing used immunoSEQ multiplex PCR; TCRdb keeps in-frame clones, though not all of them. The repertoire holds tens of thousands of clones, with around four fifths as singletons. The data were obtained in a study of OX40 agonist ivuxolimab in advanced cancers. V shed 6 bases and J 4 bases; nucleotides not matched to a gene: 7. CDR3 length: 14 amino acids. Germline V lookup: CDR1 MNHEY, CDR2 SVGAGI. Broader study findings: The CD4+ and CD8+ T cells in the blood had expanded clonally by week 6 at 0.1 to 3.0 mg/kg.

This sequence was found in an adult with an advanced solid tumor such as melanoma, head and neck, liver or kidney cancer. Sequences were derived from CD4+ or CD8+ T cells sorted from blood, sampled in a trial of the OX40 agonist ivuxolimab. The chain has TRBV6-5 and TRBJ1-2; TRBD1 agrees at 8 bases. The CDR3 protein is CASRRQGKSYGYTF. For the CDR3, the DNA is TGTGCCAGCAGACGACAGGGGAAGAGCTATGGCTACACCTTC.